In its sample, the clone carrying this T cell receptor beta chain was seen a few times. Its antigen remains unknown. This record comes from a study of T cells in Graves' hyperthyroidism and ophthalmopathy. General study results and limits: Ophthalmopathy was told apart from stable hyperthyroidism by a 13 V-J model.

Amplified TCR beta CDR3 regions derived from RNA transcripts. The primer set for the first-round RT-PCR of the TCR CDR3 was HTBI. One entry per CDR3 protein, called by TCRdb with MiXCR from the multiplex PCR reads. This table has approximately 490,000 distinct CDR3 sequences, around a fifth appearing once. Uncontrolled infection, other autoimmune disease, pregnancy or lactation led to exclusion. Diagnoses were established using clinical symptoms, serum thyroxine and TRAb, thyroid ultrasound and orbital computed tomography. The source of the PBMCs was over 8.5 ml of fresh peripheral blood. This CDR3 spans 14 amino acids. The germline CDR1 and CDR2 sequences are LNHDA and SQIVND (reference sequence). The V and J ends lost 5 bases and 8 bases, in that order; junction bases with no gene match: 7.

Source material: blood. The chain recombines TRBV19 with TRBJ1-4; 8 bases are a match to TRBD1. The TCR was taken from a woman in her 70s with Graves' ophthalmopathy. In DNA, the CDR3 is TGTGCCAGTAGTGTCCAGGGGGCTGGCGAAAAACTGTTTTTT. This encodes CASSVQGAGEKLFF.